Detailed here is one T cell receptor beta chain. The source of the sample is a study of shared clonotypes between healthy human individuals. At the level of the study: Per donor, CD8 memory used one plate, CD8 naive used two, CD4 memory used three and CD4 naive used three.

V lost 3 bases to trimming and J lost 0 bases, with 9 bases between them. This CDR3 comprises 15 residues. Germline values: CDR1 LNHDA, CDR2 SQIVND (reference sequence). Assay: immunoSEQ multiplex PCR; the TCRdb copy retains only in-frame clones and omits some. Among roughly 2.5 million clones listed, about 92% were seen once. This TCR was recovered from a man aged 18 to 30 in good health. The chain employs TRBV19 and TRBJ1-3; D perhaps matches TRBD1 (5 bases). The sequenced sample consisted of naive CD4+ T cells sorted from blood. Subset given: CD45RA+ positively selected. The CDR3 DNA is TGTGCCAGTAGTATGGGGCAGAACTCTGGAAACACCATATATTTT. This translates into CASSMGQNSGNTIYF.